This record covers a single T cell receptor (beta chain). The data are from a study of blood T cell repertoires in COVID-19. Study-wide background: Samples of COVID-19 (acute and convalescent) were obtained from the United States, Italy and Spain. PBMCs, B-cell-depleted T cells, or T cells provided the cDNA or gDNA that made up the material.

Trimming pared 1 base from V and 14 bases from J, leaving 16 bases between. The CDR3 is made up of 13 amino acids. Germline V CDR1 and CDR2: SGHDN, FVKESK. Assignment of participants to cohorts was predicated upon participant-reported clinical history. The assay was immunoSEQ multiplex PCR, and TCRdb's table has in-frame clones only and misses some. The table records approximately 260,000 clones, more than 70% of them present only once. The receptor's source is a woman in her 40s with acute COVID-19. V and J are TRBV14 and TRBJ2-3; weak D call: TRBD2 (6 bases). The sequencing input was PBMCs or T cells enriched from blood (not recorded which). This CDR3 reads CASSQGYNGRVYF. The CDR3 nucleotides are TGTGCCAGCAGCCAAGGATACAACGGGAGAGTGTATTTT. Complete variable domain (other parts from reference TRBV14 and TRBJ2-3): EAGVTQFPSHSVIEKGQTVTLRCDPISGHDNLYWYRRVMGKEIKFLLHFVKESKQDESGMPNNRFLAERTGGTYSTLKVQPAELEDSGVYFCASSQGYNGRVYFGPGTRLTVL.